Listed below are T cell receptor beta chains from one sample, sequenced in a study of CD8 T cells in Susac syndrome. Each CDR3 protein is one row after TCRdb ran MiXCR on the immunoSEQ multiplex PCR reads. The sample has under 550,000 distinct CDR3 sequences; approximately 85% are singletons. The specimen sequenced was CD8+ T cells from PBMCs. The source is a human donor with multiple sclerosis. The CDR3 runs from the conserved cysteine through the conserved F or W. D genes are given only for firm matches. Size tells how often a clone was seen (once, few, many) or the class of an expanded clone, and some rows leave it out.

J,D,size,V,DNA,CDR3
TRBJ2-2,NA,NA,TRBV6-1,TGTGCCAGCAGTGAAATTCTGGGGAACACCGGGGAGCTGTTTTTT,CASSEILGNTGELFF
TRBJ2-7,NA,once,TRBV29-1,TGCAGCGTTGGGGGATGGGACGAGCAGTACTTC,CSVGGWDEQYF
TRBJ1-1,TRBD1,NA,TRBV4-1,TGCGCCAGCAGCCCCGAGGGGACAGGGAACACTGAAGCTTTCTTT,CASSPEGTGNTEAFF
TRBJ2-7,NA,NA,TRBV6-1,TGTGCCAGCAGTGGCCGACAGGGAGGATACGAGCAGTACTTC,CASSGRQGGYEQYF
TRBJ2-3,NA,NA,TRBV24-1,TGTGCCACCAGTGATTTCGCCGGGGGGCGAGATACGCAGTATTTT,CATSDFAGGRDTQYF
TRBJ2-1,TRBD2,NA,TRBV24-1,TGTGCCACCAGTGAAAAGACTAGCGGGGGGGTTAGTGAGCAGTTCTTC,CATSEKTSGGVSEQFF
TRBJ2-1,TRBD2,NA,TRBV4-1,TGCGCCAGCAGCCAAGATAAGGGACTAGCGGGTGACGAGCAGTTCTTC,CASSQDKGLAGDEQFF
TRBJ1-1,NA,NA,TRBV28,TGTGCCAGCAGGCCGGTAGCCGTCGCCGGTGAAGCTTTCTTT,CASRPVAVAGEAFF
TRBJ1-3,TRBD1,NA,TRBV7-6,TGTGCCAGCAGCTTATATGGTGGGGGACAGTCGCCTGGAAACACCATATATTTT,CASSLYGGGQSPGNTIYF
TRBJ2-1,TRBD2,NA,TRBV29-1,TGCAGCGTTGAAGGACTAGCGGTCCATGAGCAGTTCTTC,CSVEGLAVHEQFF